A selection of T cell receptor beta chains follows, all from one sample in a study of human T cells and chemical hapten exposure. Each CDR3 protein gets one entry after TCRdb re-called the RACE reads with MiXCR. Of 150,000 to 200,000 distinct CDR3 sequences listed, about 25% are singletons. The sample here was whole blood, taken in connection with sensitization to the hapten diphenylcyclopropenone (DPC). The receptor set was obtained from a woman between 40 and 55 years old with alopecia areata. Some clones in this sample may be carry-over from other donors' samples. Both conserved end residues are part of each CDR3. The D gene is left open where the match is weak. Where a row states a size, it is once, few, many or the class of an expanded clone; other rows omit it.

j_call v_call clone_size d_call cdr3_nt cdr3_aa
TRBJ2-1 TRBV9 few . TGTGCCAGCAGCGTAGCTGCAGGGGCCTACAATGAGCAGTTCTTC CASSVAAGAYNEQFF
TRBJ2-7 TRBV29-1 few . TGCAGCGTTGCGAATCAGGGACCCTACGAGCAGTACTTC CSVANQGPYEQYF
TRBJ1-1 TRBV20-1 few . TGCAGTGCTAGAGAATGGGTAAAGACTGAAGCTTTCTTT CSAREWVKTEAFF
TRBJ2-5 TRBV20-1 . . TGCAGTGCTCTTTCCGGGGGTGCAGACGAGACCCAGTACTTC CSALSGGADETQYF
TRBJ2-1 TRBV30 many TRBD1 TGTGCCTGGAATCCGGGACAGTCCTACAATGAGCAGTTCTTC CAWNPGQSYNEQFF
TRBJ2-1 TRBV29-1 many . TGCAGCGTTGTCCGGACGTCCTACAATGAGCAGTTCTTC CSVVRTSYNEQFF
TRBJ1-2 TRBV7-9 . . TGTGCCAGCAGCTTATCTGTAACAGATGCTAACTATGGCTACACCTTC CASSLSVTDANYGYTF
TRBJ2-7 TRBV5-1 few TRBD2 TGCGCCAGCAGCTTGCCCTCGGGACTAGCGGGAGGCTTCTCCTACGAGCAGTACTTC CASSLPSGLAGGFSYEQYF
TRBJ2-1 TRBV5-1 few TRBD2 TGCGCCAGCAGCTTGAGGCTAGCGGGAGGGCCGGATGAGCAGTTCTTC CASSLRLAGGPDEQFF
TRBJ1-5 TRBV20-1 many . TGCAGTGCTAGAGAAAGGGGCTCCTTCAATCAGCCCCAGCATTTT CSARERGSFNQPQHF
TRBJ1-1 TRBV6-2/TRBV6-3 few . TGTGCCAGCAGTCAGAGGACCGAGAACACTGAAGCTTTCTTT CASSQRTENTEAFF
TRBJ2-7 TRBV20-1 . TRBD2 TGCAGTGCTCCTCGGAGCGGGAAGGGCTACGAGCAGTACTTC CSAPRSGKGYEQYF
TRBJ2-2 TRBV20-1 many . TGCAGTGCTAGGCAACAGGGCGGGGATGTCGGGGAGCTGTTTTTT CSARQQGGDVGELFF
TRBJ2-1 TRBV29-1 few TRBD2 TGCAGCGTTGAAGACGAGTGGCTAGCGGGAGCGCTATCCTACAATGAGCAGTTCTTC CSVEDEWLAGALSYNEQFF
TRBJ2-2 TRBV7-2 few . TGTGCCAGCAGCTTAGTCTTCGGGGAGCTGTTTTTT CASSLVFGELFF
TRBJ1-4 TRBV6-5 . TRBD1 TGTGCCAGCAGTTACACTAAACCGGGACAGGGAGGAGAAAAACTGTTTTTT CASSYTKPGQGGEKLFF
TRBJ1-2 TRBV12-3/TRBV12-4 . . TGTGCCAGCAGTTTTTCAGGACAGTCCTATGGCTACACCTTC CASSFSGQSYGYTF
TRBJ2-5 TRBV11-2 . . TGTGCCAGCAGCTTAGCCAGCGTTGACCAAGAGACCCAGTACTTC CASSLASVDQETQYF
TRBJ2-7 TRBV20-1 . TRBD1 TGCAGTGCTCCCGGGACAGGGGGCGAGCAGTACTTC CSAPGTGGEQYF
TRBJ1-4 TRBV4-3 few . TGCGCCAGCCGCCGGGAAAATAATGAAAAACTGTTTTTT CASRRENNEKLFF
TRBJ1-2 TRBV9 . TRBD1 TGTGCCAGCAGCGGGGGACAGGGTTTGGCCTATGGCTACACCTTC CASSGGQGLAYGYTF
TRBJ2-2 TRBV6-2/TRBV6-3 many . TGTGCCAGCGTGAGCCGGTTCTACACCGGGGAGCTGTTTTTT CASVSRFYTGELFF
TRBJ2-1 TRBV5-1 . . TGCGCCAGCAGCTTGCCTGGCAACTCCTACAATGAGCAGTTCTTC CASSLPGNSYNEQFF
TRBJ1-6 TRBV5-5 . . TGTGCCAGCAGCCATCTACAGGAGAATTCACCCCTCCACTTT CASSHLQENSPLHF
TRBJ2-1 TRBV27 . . TGTGCCAGCGGCCGCCGGGCGACCTCCTACAATGAGCAGTTCTTC CASGRRATSYNEQFF
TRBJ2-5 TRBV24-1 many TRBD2 TGTGCCACCAGTGATTCCGGGACTAGCAGAGAGACCCAGTACTTC CATSDSGTSRETQYF
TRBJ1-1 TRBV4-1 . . TGCGCCAGCAGCCAAGATGAGGGTCTCGGAGCTTTCTTT CASSQDEGLGAFF
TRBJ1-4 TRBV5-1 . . TGCGCCAGCAGCTTGGGGTCTTCCAGCTTGGGGGATGAAAAACTGTTTTTT CASSLGSSSLGDEKLFF
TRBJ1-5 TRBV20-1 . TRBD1 TGCAGTGCTAGCCCACAGGGGGCGGAGGCCCAGCATTTT CSASPQGAEAQHF
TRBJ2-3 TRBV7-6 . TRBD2 TGTGCCAGCAGCCAAACTAGCGGCAGCACAGATACGCAGTATTTT CASSQTSGSTDTQYF
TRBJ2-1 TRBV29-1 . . TGCAGCGTCGCGGGACGCCTGACCCCCTACAATGAGCAGTTCTTC CSVAGRLTPYNEQFF
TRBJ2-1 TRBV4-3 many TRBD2 TGCGCCAGCAGCCAAGATTCTGGGGCGGGAGGTAATGAGCAGTTCTTC CASSQDSGAGGNEQFF
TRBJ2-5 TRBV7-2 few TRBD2 TGTGCCAGCAGCTTCACGGGAGGAGGTAGTGGAGAGACCCAGTACTTC CASSFTGGGSGETQYF
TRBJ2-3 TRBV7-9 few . TGTGCCAGCAGCTATCTTAGGGATACGCAGTATTTT CASSYLRDTQYF
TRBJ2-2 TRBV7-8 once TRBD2 TGTGCCAGCAGCTTACCGGGACTACTGAACACCGGGGAGCTGTTTTTT CASSLPGLLNTGELFF
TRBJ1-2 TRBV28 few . TGTGCCAGCAGTTCACAGGGAAGGGTCTATGGCTACACCTTC CASSSQGRVYGYTF
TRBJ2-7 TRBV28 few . TGTGCCAGCAGTCCGTCAGGGGCCTACGAGCAGTACTTC CASSPSGAYEQYF
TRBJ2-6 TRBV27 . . TGTGCCAGCAGTTCGGGGACATGGAAGGCTGGGGCCAACGTCCTGACTTTC CASSSGTWKAGANVLTF
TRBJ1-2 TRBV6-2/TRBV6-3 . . TGTGCCAGCAGTTACCTCTCCTCGTCTAACTATGGCTACACCTTC CASSYLSSSNYGYTF
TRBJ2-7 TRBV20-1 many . TGCAGTGCTCCGGGAGCTCACTACGAGCAGTACTTC CSAPGAHYEQYF
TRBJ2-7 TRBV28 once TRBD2 TGTGCCAGCAGTTCCTCCGGGACTAGCGGGAGTTACGAGCAGTACTTC CASSSSGTSGSYEQYF
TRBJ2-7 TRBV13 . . TGTGCCAGCAGCCCCCGAGGGAGGCACGAGCAGTACTTC CASSPRGRHEQYF
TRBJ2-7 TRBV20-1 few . TGCAGTGCCCGCCATGTGAGGGACTCCTACGAGCAGTACTTC CSARHVRDSYEQYF
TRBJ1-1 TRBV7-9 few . TGTGCCAGCAGTCGGGACCTGAACACTGAAGCTTTCTTT CASSRDLNTEAFF
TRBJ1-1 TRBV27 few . TGTGCCAGCGGTTGGTGGGGGCTGGATGACACTGAAGCTTTCTTT CASGWWGLDDTEAFF
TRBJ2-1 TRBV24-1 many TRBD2 TGTGCCACGGGAGGGGTAGGACTAGCGGGAGACTACAATGAGCAGTTCTTC CATGGVGLAGDYNEQFF
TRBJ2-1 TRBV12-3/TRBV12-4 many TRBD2 TGTGCCAGCAGTTTCTCCCTAGCGGGAGGCCTTCAGTTCTTC CASSFSLAGGLQFF
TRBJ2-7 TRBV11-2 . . TGTGCCAGCAGCTCGAGGGACTACGAGCAGTACTTC CASSSRDYEQYF
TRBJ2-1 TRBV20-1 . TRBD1 TGCAGCCGCCCAGGGGGCTCCTACAATGAGCAGTTCTTC CSRPGGSYNEQFF
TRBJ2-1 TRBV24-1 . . TGTGCCACCAGTGATGATTATAGGGATACTACGATGGATGAGCAGTTCTTC CATSDDYRDTTMDEQFF
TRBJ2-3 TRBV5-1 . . TGCGCCAGCAGCCCCCAAAACACAGATACGCAGTATTTT CASSPQNTDTQYF
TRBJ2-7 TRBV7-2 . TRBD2 TGTGCCAGCAGCTCCACTAGCGGGAGAAAGGACGAGCAGTACTTC CASSSTSGRKDEQYF
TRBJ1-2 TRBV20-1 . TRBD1 TGCAGTGCTCACCACGGACAGGGTCGTTCTGGCTACACCTTC CSAHHGQGRSGYTF
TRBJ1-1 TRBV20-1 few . TGCAGTGCTAGAGATCAAGGGCTCAAGGAAGCTTTCTTT CSARDQGLKEAFF
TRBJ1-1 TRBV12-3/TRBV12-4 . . TGTGCCAGCAGGCAGATACCAGGGTACACTGAAGCTTTCTTT CASRQIPGYTEAFF
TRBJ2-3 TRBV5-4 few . TGTGCCAGCAGCTTGAAACTAGCCCTACCCACAGATACGCAGTATTTT CASSLKLALPTDTQYF